Following are 22 T cell receptor beta chains from one sample sequenced in a study of T cells in narcolepsy. Measured with immunoSEQ multiplex PCR; TCRdb has only the in-frame clones, and not every one. The repertoire includes some 20,000 clones, 75% to 90% of them detected once, and about 1.5% sits in the top ten. The sample comprised memory (CD45RA-) CD4+ T cells from blood. Receptors originate from a human donor in good health.

CDR3 nucleotide sequence: TGTGCCAGCAGCTTGGGTATCAATCAGCCCCAGCATTTT. Encoded protein: CASSLGINQPQHF. This chain joins TRBV5-6 and TRBJ1-5; D is ambiguous. Trimming pared 0 bases from V and 3 bases from J, leaving 4 bases between. Germline V lookup: CDR1 SGHDT, CDR2 YYEEEE. This CDR3 spans 13 amino acids.

The chain links TRBV2 to TRBJ2-7; TRBD1 agrees at 8 bases. Germline assignment: CDR1 SNHLY and CDR2 FYNNEI. V was clipped by 10 bases and J by 3 bases; unmatched bases: 2. This CDR3 is built from 11 residues. Written as DNA, the CDR3 is TGTGCCACCGGACAGGGCTACGAGCAGTACTTC. Translating it yields CATGQGYEQYF.

This chain links TRBV11-1 with TRBJ2-5; the match to TRBD1 covers 9 bases. Germline trimming cut 3 bases from V and 1 base from J; bases unmatched to any gene: 6. The CDR3 spans 16 residues. Germline V gene sequence: CDR1 SGHAT, CDR2 FQDESV (reference sequence). The CDR3 DNA is TGTGCCAGCAGCTTTAGACAGGGGGGGATCCAAGAGACCCAGTACTTC. Translated: CASSFRQGGIQETQYF.

The V and J genes are TRBV5-1 and TRBJ1-1; D not certain. The germline CDR1 and CDR2 sequences are SGHRS and YFSETQ. The CDR3 is made up of 16 amino acids. Deletions cut 3 bases from V and 2 bases from J, with 17 bases between. The CDR3 reads CASSSNIWASNTEAFF. The CDR3 DNA reads as TGCGCCAGCAGCTCAAACATTTGGGCAAGTAACACTGAAGCTTTCTTT.

The rearrangement uses TRBV7-8 and TRBJ1-6; 9 bases are a match to TRBD1. Germline V CDR1 and CDR2: SGHVS, FQNEAQ. This CDR3 is 19 amino acids long. Trimming at V came to 2 bases and at J to 5 bases, leaving 13 bases not matched to a gene. CDR3 DNA sequence: TGTGCCAGCAGCTTATTTTACGCCGGGACAGGGTCTGATAATTCACCCCTCCACTTT. It codes for CASSLFYAGTGSDNSPLHF.

The V call is TRBV7-7, the J call TRBJ1-4; possible D gene TRBD1, 5 bases. This CDR3 spans 18 amino acids. V lost 5 bases to trimming and J lost 7 bases, with 26 bases between them. CDR1 is SSHAT and CDR2 is FNYEAQ in the germline V gene (reference sequence). The CDR3 protein is CASSPDLEWGSRGEKLFF. The CDR3 DNA reads TGTGCCAGCAGCCCCGACCTCGAGTGGGGAAGTAGGGGTGAAAAACTGTTTTTT.

This chain connects TRBV7-2 to TRBJ2-7; D is ambiguous. This CDR3 region has 11 residues. V gave up 3 bases and J gave up 4 bases, with 4 bases separating them. The germline CDR1 and CDR2 sequences are SGHTA and FQGNSA. The CDR3 spells CASSLIYEQYF. The CDR3 coding sequence is TGTGCCAGCAGCTTGATTTACGAGCAGTACTTC.

The gene calls are TRBV7-2 and TRBJ1-2; unclear D gene. The V gene lost 5 bases and the J gene lost 1 base, with 8 bases spanning the gap. The germline V gene encodes CDR1 SGHTA and CDR2 FQGNSA. This CDR3 region has 13 residues. The chain's CDR3 is CASSRTVNYGYTF. The CDR3, as DNA: TGTGCCAGCAGCCGGACGGTTAACTATGGCTACACCTTC. The variable domain in full, completed from reference TRBV7-2 and TRBJ1-2, reads GAGVSQSPSNKVTEKGKDVELRCDPISGHTALYWYRQSLGQGLEFLIYFQGNSAPDKSGLPSDRFSAERTGGSVSTLTIQRTQQEDSAVYLCASSRTVNYGYTFGSGTRLTVV.

The table lists this clone with a count of one. Since the CDR3 does not end with the conserved phenylalanine or tryptophan, this likely comes from a read error. The chain joins TRBV10-2 to TRBJ1-2; D is possibly TRBD1 (6 bases). This CDR3 has 15 residues. Per the germline V gene, CDR1 is WSHSY and CDR2 is SAAADI. Trimming stripped 3 bases from V and 0 bases from J, with 11 bases between. The CDR3 nucleotides read TGCGCCAGCAGTGATGACAGGCAATCTAACTATGGCTACACCCTC. This translates into CASSDDRQSNYGYTL.

This chain joins TRBV6-6 and TRBJ2-7; 12 positions agree with TRBD1. CDR1 is MNHNY and CDR2 is SVGAGI in the germline V gene (reference sequence). Trimming at V came to 7 bases and at J to 6 bases, leaving 7 bases not matched to a gene. The CDR3 has 14 residues. The CDR3 coding sequence is TGTGCCAGCACCTACGGGACAGGGGGCCGCGAGCAGTACTTC. Its protein product is CASTYGTGGREQYF.

J is TRBJ2-1 and V is TRBV10-3, with TRBD2 matching over 11 bases. The V and J ends lost 4 bases and 0 bases, in that order; junction bases with no gene match: 11. This CDR3 contains 19 residues. CDR1 is ENHRY, CDR2 SYGVKD, per germline. This chain's CDR3 is CAISGLAGLPVVSYNEQFF. The CDR3 nucleotides are TGTGCCATCAGTGGACTAGCGGGACTGCCCGTTGTCTCCTACAATGAGCAGTTCTTC.

This clone was seen just once. The rearrangement joins TRBV5-1 to TRBJ2-3, with 7 bases fitting TRBD2. V lost 4 bases to trimming and J lost 0 bases; unmatched junction nucleotides: 2. The CDR3 is 14 residues long. In germline, CDR1 is SGHRS, CDR2 YFSETQ. The DNA for the CDR3 is TGCGCCAGCAGCCAACTAGCGAGCACAGATACGCAGTATTTT. Translation gives CASSQLASTDTQYF.

The CDR3 region is CASSFGGPYEQYF. The CDR3 nucleotides are TGTGCCAGCAGCTTTGGCGGGCCCTACGAGCAGTACTTC. The chain links TRBV7-2 to TRBJ2-7, with a possible D match to TRBD2 (5 bases). Trimming removed 3 bases at V and 2 bases at J, with 8 bases between. The CDR3 has 13 residues. Per germline, CDR1 SGHTA and CDR2 FQGNSA. The variable domain in full, completed from reference TRBV7-2 and TRBJ2-7, reads GAGVSQSPSNKVTEKGKDVELRCDPISGHTALYWYRQSLGQGLEFLIYFQGNSAPDKSGLPSDRFSAERTGGSVSTLTIQRTQQEDSAVYLCASSFGGPYEQYFGPGTRLTVT.

The chain is built from TRBV4-1 and TRBJ1-2; 7 bases are shared with TRBD1. The CDR3 covers 15 residues. V gave up 1 base and J gave up 2 bases; unmatched junction bases: 4. Germline loops: CDR1 MGHRA, CDR2 YSYEKL. The CDR3 region is CASSQAPQGNYGYTF. The CDR3 region has the DNA TGCGCCAGCAGCCAAGCCCCACAGGGGAACTATGGCTACACCTTC.

The V and J genes are TRBV28 and TRBJ2-4, with TRBD2 matching over 14 bases. Germline-derived CDR1 and CDR2 are MDHEN and SYDVKM. After removal of 10 bases from V and 16 bases from J, the junction contained 6 bases not matched to a gene. The CDR3 is made up of 11 amino acids. CDR3: CAIGTSGGYYF. The CDR3 DNA sequence: TGTGCCATCGGGACTAGCGGGGGCTACTACTTC.

The chain carries TRBV14 and TRBJ2-1; 12 bases are shared with TRBD2. The CDR3 contains 16 residues. Trimming took 2 bases from V and 11 from J; bases not matched to a gene: 10. Germline V gene data show CDR1 as SGHDN and CDR2 as FVKESK. The chain's CDR3 is CASSQNPSGGGRQQFF. The CDR3 DNA follows: TGTGCCAGCAGCCAAAACCCTAGCGGGGGGGGTAGGCAGCAGTTCTTC.

The rearrangement links TRBV7-2 to TRBJ1-2, with 8 bases that match TRBD1. After removal of 5 bases from V and 7 bases from J, the junction contained 6 bases not matched to a gene. In germline, CDR1 is SGHTA, CDR2 FQGNSA. The CDR3 is 13 residues long. CDR3 sequence: CASSVDRGGGYTF. CDR3 nucleotide sequence: TGTGCCAGCAGCGTAGACAGGGGAGGTGGCTACACCTTC. Full variable domain (outside the CDR3, taken from reference TRBV7-2 and TRBJ1-2): GAGVSQSPSNKVTEKGKDVELRCDPISGHTALYWYRQSLGQGLEFLIYFQGNSAPDKSGLPSDRFSAERTGGSVSTLTIQRTQQEDSAVYLCASSVDRGGGYTFGSGTRLTVV.

The V gene is TRBV30, the J gene TRBJ1-6; D remains ambiguous. This CDR3 has 19 amino acids. Germline V lookup: CDR1 GTSNPN, CDR2 SVGIG (reference sequence). V was clipped by 3 bases and J by 0 bases, with 21 bases between them. CDR3 in amino acids: CAWRVDGSIVSSYNSPLHF. DNA of the CDR3: TGTGCCTGGAGAGTAGACGGTTCCATTGTAAGCTCCTATAATTCACCCCTCCACTTT.

The CDR3 DNA sequence: TGTGCCAGCAGTGAAGCAGGCCAGCAGAATCAGCCCCAGCATTTT. This sequence encodes CASSEAGQQNQPQHF. The chain carries TRBV6-1 and TRBJ1-5; D gene ambiguous. Germline CDR1 reads MNHNS; CDR2 reads SASEGT. The CDR3 is 15 amino acids. V was cut by 0 bases and J by 4 bases, with 10 bases left in between.

This clone has just a few counts. This rearrangement joins TRBV2 to TRBJ1-3, with D unresolved. This CDR3 region has 15 residues. The V and J ends lost 3 bases and 0 bases respectively, with 9 bases between them. Germline assignment: CDR1 SNHLY and CDR2 FYNNEI. The CDR3 protein is CASSEVRSSGNTIYF. The CDR3 DNA reads TGTGCCAGCAGTGAGGTCCGCAGCTCTGGAAACACCATATATTTT.

This rearrangement joins TRBV4-3 to TRBJ1-3; D uncertain. Germline loops: CDR1 LGHNA, CDR2 YSLEER. Trimming took off 3 bases at V and 3 bases at J, with 12 bases between the two ends. The length of the CDR3 is 15 residues. This CDR3 reads CASSQIGGLGNTIYF. Written as DNA, the CDR3 is TGCGCCAGCAGCCAGATTGGAGGGCTTGGAAACACCATATATTTT.

The V gene is TRBV28, the J gene TRBJ1-3, with D possibly matching TRBD1 (5 bases). From germline, CDR1 is MDHEN and CDR2 SYDVKM. The CDR3 loop spans 16 amino acids. V was cut by 2 bases and J by 4 bases, with 15 bases left in between. In DNA form, the CDR3 reads TGTGCCAGCAGTTTAACGCAGGGAATTGGCGGAAACACCATATATTTT. It codes for CASSLTQGIGGNTIYF.